This entry lists 30 T cell receptor beta chains sequenced from one sample in a study of T cell responses to AZD1222 COVID-19 vaccine. Data came from immunoSEQ multiplex PCR; TCRdb stores just in-frame clones and leaves some out. Among around 250,000 clones listed, 85% to 95% were seen once. Here the sequenced sample was peripheral blood, taken on day 0 of AZD1222 vaccination. All receptors come from an adult in good health.

V is TRBV5-4 and J is TRBJ2-7; 11 bases line up with TRBD1. Germline CDR1 and CDR2: SGHNT and YYREEE (reference sequence). The CDR3 covers 15 residues. Unmatched junction bases numbered 3, after V lost 3 bases and J lost 1 base. The CDR3 loop reads CASSSRDRGSYEQYF. Here the CDR3 DNA reads TGTGCCAGCAGCTCCCGGGACAGGGGGTCCTACGAGCAGTACTTC.

The V and J genes are TRBV18 and TRBJ2-7; D remains ambiguous. The CDR3 is 15 amino acids. V lost 0 bases and J lost 2, with 11 bases in between. The germline V gene has CDR1 KGHSH and CDR2 LQKENI. In DNA form, the CDR3 reads TGTGCCAGCTCACCACCGAGCCCGAACCCCTACGAGCAGTACTTC. Translating it yields CASSPPSPNPYEQYF.

This clone was seen more than once but under ten times. The chain couples TRBV10-3 to TRBJ2-3, with 9 bases matching TRBD2. In germline, CDR1 is ENHRY, CDR2 SYGVKD. After removal of 0 bases from V and 4 bases from J, the junction contained 8 bases not matched to a gene. This CDR3 spans 17 amino acids. CDR3 coding DNA: TGTGCCATCAGTGAGTCTAGCGGGAGAACAATCGCAGATACGCAGTATTTT. As protein: CAISESSGRTIADTQYF.

The chain links TRBV15 to TRBJ2-7; maybe TRBD2 (5 bases). Trimming pared 0 bases from V and 4 bases from J, leaving 10 bases between. This CDR3 comprises 14 residues. From germline, CDR1 is LNHNV and CDR2 YYDKDF (reference sequence). As DNA, the CDR3 is TGTGCCACCAGCAGAGATGTTCCGGGGTACGAGCAGTACTTC. It specifies CATSRDVPGYEQYF. The full variable domain, completed using reference TRBV15 and TRBJ2-7, is DAMVIQNPRYQVTQFGKPVTLSCSQTLNHNVMYWYQQKSSQAPKLLFHYYDKDFNNEADTPDNFQSRRPNTSFCFLDIRSPGLGDTAMYLCATSRDVPGYEQYFGPGTRLTVT.

This chain connects TRBV29-1 to TRBJ2-2; TRBD2 agrees at 9 bases. The CDR3 length is 15 residues. From germline, CDR1 is SQVTM and CDR2 ANQGSEA. J lost 3 bases, V lost 3 bases, and 5 bases had no gene match. The CDR3 nucleotides are TGCAGCGTTGAGGGCGGGAGGGGGTACACCGGGGAGCTGTTTTTT. This sequence encodes CSVEGGRGYTGELFF.

The chain has TRBV2 and TRBJ1-4; TRBD1 aligns across 10 bases. The CDR3 sequence is 15 residues long. CDR1 SNHLY and CDR2 FYNNEI come from the germline V gene. With 6 bases clipped from V and 8 bases from J, the junction kept 9 bases outside the gene matches. CDR3 nucleotide sequence: TGTGCCAGCAGCTCCGGGACAGGGGTCAAAGAAAAACTGTTTTTT. Translated, it gives CASSSGTGVKEKLFF.

The V call is TRBV12-3 or TRBV12-4, the J call TRBJ1-2; D is uncertain. V was shortened by 3 bases and J by 14 bases, with 13 bases between the two germline ends. CDR3 size: 11 residues. CDR3 DNA sequence: TGTGCCAGCAGTTTGTGGACGGACCTTACCTTC. Protein: CASSLWTDLTF.

CDR3 residues: CASSFMTGNTEAFF. CDR3 nucleotides: TGCGCCAGCAGCTTTATGACGGGGAACACTGAAGCTTTCTTT. This chain connects TRBV5-1 to TRBJ1-1; D remains unclear. CDR1 and CDR2 from the germline V gene are SGHRS and YFSETQ. The CDR3 has 14 residues. V gave up 2 bases and J gave up 1 base, with 9 bases separating them. Variable domain in full (rest from reference TRBV5-1 and TRBJ1-1): KAGVTQTPRYLIKTRGQQVTLSCSPISGHRSVSWYQQTPGQGLQFLFEYFSETQRNKGNFPGRFSGRQFSNSRSEMNVSTLELGDSALYLCASSFMTGNTEAFFGQGTRLTVV.

The chain has TRBV15 and TRBJ1-2, with D uncertain. This CDR3 comprises 14 residues. V lost 0 bases and J 5 bases, leaving 10 bases between the germline ends. CDR1 is LNHNV, CDR2 YYDKDF, per germline (reference sequence). CDR3: CATSRDRAVYGYTF. The CDR3 DNA is TGTGCCACCAGCAGAGATAGGGCGGTTTATGGCTACACCTTC.

The J gene is TRBJ1-1, the V gene TRBV5-1, with 12 bases fitting TRBD1. The length of the CDR3 is 19 residues. The V gene end was trimmed by 1 base and the J gene end by 0 bases; junction bases not matched to a gene: 10. Germline V CDR1 and CDR2: SGHRS, YFSETQ. CDR3 DNA sequence: TGCGCCAGCAGCTTGACCCCGGGACAGGGGGCGTCCATGAACACTGAAGCTTTCTTT. Protein: CASSLTPGQGASMNTEAFF.

The chain couples TRBV20-1 to TRBJ2-5; D not certain. The CDR3 consists of 10 residues. The V gene's germline CDR1 is DFQATT and CDR2 SNEGSKA (reference sequence). The DNA for the CDR3 is TGCAGGCCGCGGCGGGAGACCCAGTACTTC. Amino acid sequence: CRPRRETQYF.

The sample holds one count of this clone. The V call is TRBV28, the J call TRBJ1-1; 7 bases align to TRBD1. The length of the CDR3 is 12 residues. V gave up 6 bases and J gave up 8 bases; unmatched junction bases: 6. Germline CDR1 is MDHEN and CDR2 is SYDVKM. In DNA, the CDR3 is TGTGCCAGCAGCAAAAGGACAGGCGAAGCTTTCTTT. Translated, it gives CASSKRTGEAFF.

This sequence joins TRBV5-1 and TRBJ2-1; 12 bases are shared with TRBD2. Trimming at V came to 7 bases and at J to 6 bases, leaving 8 bases not matched to a gene. The CDR3 has 15 residues. The germline gives CDR1 SGHRS, CDR2 YFSETQ. CDR3 nucleotide sequence: TGCGCCAGCGGACCTCTAGCGGGGGGGGCCAATGAGCAGTTCTTC. It codes for CASGPLAGGANEQFF.

The chain carries TRBV7-2 and TRBJ2-6; 9 bases line up with TRBD2. Germline CDR1 SGHTA, CDR2 FQGNSA. The CDR3 totals 19 residues. V was clipped by 4 bases and J by 3 bases; unmatched bases: 13. The CDR3 coding sequence is TGTGCCAGCAGCTCCAGGACGGCGGGAGGGCCTCATGGGGCCAACGTCCTGACTTTC. Translated: CASSSRTAGGPHGANVLTF.

The gene calls are TRBV21-1 and TRBJ1-5; the D segment call TRBD1 is taken from the table without a DNA check. TRBV21-1 is an annotated pseudogene. The CDR3 totals 18 residues. DNA for the CDR3: TGTGCCAGCAGCAAAGTAAGAGGACAGGGTTTGAGAAACCAGCCCCAGCATTTT. This translates into CASSKVRGQGLRNQPQHF.

The chain links TRBV3-1 (or the pseudogene TRBV3-2) to TRBJ1-5; D call uncertain. With 1 base removed from V and 4 bases from J, the gap between germline ends came to 5 bases. CDR1 and CDR2 from the germline V gene are LGHDT and YNNKEL (reference sequence). The CDR3 has 13 amino acids. The CDR3 protein is CASSQAGNQPQHF. Here the CDR3 DNA reads TGTGCCAGCAGCCAAGCGGGGAATCAGCCCCAGCATTTT.

This clone was seen once. The rearrangement joins TRBV4-3 to TRBJ2-7, with D unresolved. The CDR3 extends over 15 amino acids. Germline loops: CDR1 LGHNA, CDR2 YSLEER. Deletions cut 4 bases from V and 2 bases from J, with 15 bases between. CDR3 sequence reads: CASSLRTDLPYEQYF. The CDR3 nucleotides are TGCGCCAGCAGCCTACGGACGGATCTCCCCTACGAGCAGTACTTC.

This chain's CDR3 is CASSYSEGNSPLHF. The CDR3 DNA is TGTGCCAGCAGTTACTCGGAGGGGAATTCACCCCTCCACTTT. The genes are TRBV6-6 and TRBJ1-6; TRBD1 might be the D (5 bases). The CDR3 length is 14 residues. Germline V gives CDR1 MNHNY, CDR2 SVGAGI (reference sequence). Between the trimmed V and J ends, which lost 0 bases and 7 bases, there was a span of 7 bases.

V usage is TRBV24-1 and J usage is TRBJ2-7; D may correspond to TRBD1 or TRBD2 (5 bases each). The V end was cut by 5 bases, the J end by 5 bases, with 15 bases between. The CDR3 runs 14 residues. Germline V gene data show CDR1 as KGHDR and CDR2 as SFDVKD. CDR3 amino acids: CATSGGGGINEQYF. The CDR3 coding sequence is TGTGCCACCAGTGGGGGCGGAGGTATAAACGAGCAGTACTTC.

This clone was counted only a few times. This rearrangement joins TRBV7-9 to TRBJ1-2, with 9 bases fitting TRBD1. Germline CDR1 SEHNR, CDR2 FQNEAQ (reference sequence). With V trimmed by 5 bases and J by 8 bases, 18 bases remained unmatched. The CDR3 is 17 amino acids. The CDR3 sequence is CASSHSPEGQGLHGYTF. The CDR3 coding sequence is TGTGCCAGCAGCCATAGCCCCGAGGGACAGGGTCTTCACGGCTACACCTTC.

The chain links TRBV28 to TRBJ2-2; no firm D call. V lost 11 bases and J lost 1, with 38 bases in between. The CDR3 is made up of 22 amino acids. Per germline, CDR1 MDHEN and CDR2 SYDVKM. The DNA for the CDR3 is TGTGCCCAGTCGGACCAGTTTATAATAGTCGCCACACCGAGAATGAACACCGGGGAGCTGTTTTTT. This sequence encodes CAQSDQFIIVATPRMNTGELFF.

This sequence joins TRBV7-9 and TRBJ2-7, with no clear D. This CDR3 region has 13 residues. Deletions cut 5 bases from V and 5 bases from J, with 13 bases between. Germline values: CDR1 SEHNR, CDR2 FQNEAQ (reference sequence). The CDR3 bases are TGTGCCAGCAGCACCCGACATTGGGACGAGCAGTACTTC. It yields the protein CASSTRHWDEQYF.

The chain has TRBV15 and TRBJ2-4; 7 bases map to TRBD2. V dropped 3 bases and J dropped 2; count of bases not matched to a gene: 7. Germline loops: CDR1 LNHNV, CDR2 YYDKDF (reference sequence). The CDR3 spans 16 residues. For the CDR3, the DNA is TGTGCCACCAGCAGTGGGGGGGGACTGACCAAAAACATTCAGTACTTC. This translates into CATSSGGGLTKNIQYF. The full variable domain, in which reference TRBV15 and TRBJ2-4 provide the parts outside the CDR3, is DAMVIQNPRYQVTQFGKPVTLSCSQTLNHNVMYWYQQKSSQAPKLLFHYYDKDFNNEADTPDNFQSRRPNTSFCFLDIRSPGLGDTAMYLCATSSGGGLTKNIQYFGAGTRLSVL.

This clone showed up just once. CDR3 DNA sequence: TGCGCCAGCAGCTTGGGGTTTAATGAGCAGTTCTTC. Amino acids: CASSLGFNEQFF. The J gene is TRBJ2-1, the V gene TRBV5-1; D gene uncertain. The CDR3 loop spans 12 amino acids. Trimming removed 0 bases from V and 7 bases from J, with 5 bases in between. CDR1 is SGHRS, CDR2 YFSETQ, per germline. Looking up the rest from reference TRBV5-1 and TRBJ2-1 gives the full variable domain: KAGVTQTPRYLIKTRGQQVTLSCSPISGHRSVSWYQQTPGQGLQFLFEYFSETQRNKGNFPGRFSGRQFSNSRSEMNVSTLELGDSALYLCASSLGFNEQFFGPGTRLTVL.

This chain joins TRBV4-2 and TRBJ2-1; D is perhaps TRBD1 or TRBD2 (5 bases each). Germline CDR1 and CDR2: LGHNA and YNFKEQ. V lost 1 base, J lost 5 bases, and 15 bases lay in between. The CDR3 consists of 16 residues. The CDR3 sequence is CASSQVGTGTNNEQFF. DNA of the CDR3: TGTGCCAGCAGCCAAGTGGGAACCGGGACGAACAATGAGCAGTTCTTC.

Concerning this clone: A read error may produce the germline difference seen at one junction end. The J gene is TRBJ1-2, the V gene TRBV5-1, with 9 bases matching TRBD1. CDR1 is SGHRS, CDR2 YFSETQ, per germline. The CDR3 is 14 residues long. The CDR3, as DNA: TGCGCCAGCAGGTTGGGACAGGGTGAATATGGCTACACCTTC. It yields the protein CASRLGQGEYGYTF.

The chain uses TRBV13 and TRBJ2-7; TRBD2 matches 14 bases. The trim removed 4 bases at V and 12 bases at J, leaving 8 bases unmatched. Germline CDR1 reads PRHDT; CDR2 reads FYEKMQ (reference sequence). This CDR3 contains 14 residues. This chain's CDR3 is CASSSPWTSGRLYF. The CDR3 nucleotides read TGTGCCAGCAGCTCGCCCTGGACTAGCGGGAGGTTGTACTTC. Using reference TRBV13 and TRBJ2-7 for the parts outside the CDR3, the full variable domain is AAGVIQSPRHLIKEKRETATLKCYPIPRHDTVYWYQQGPGQDPQFLISFYEKMQSDKGSIPDRFSAQQFSDYHSELNMSSLELGDSALYFCASSSPWTSGRLYFGPGTRLTVT.

The gene calls are TRBV28 and TRBJ2-3; no clear D. CDR3 size: 15 residues. The V gene's germline CDR1 is MDHEN and CDR2 SYDVKM. Trimming took off 6 bases at V and 1 base at J, with 14 bases between the two ends. The CDR3 DNA reads as TGTGCCAGCAGCCGGGCCCCCTGGGGCACAGATACGCAGTATTTT. Protein sequence: CASSRAPWGTDTQYF.

This rearrangement joins TRBV3-1 (or the pseudogene TRBV3-2) to TRBJ2-1; 10 bases are shared with TRBD2. The trim removed 4 bases at V and 9 bases at J, leaving 9 bases unmatched. In germline, CDR1 is LGHDT, CDR2 YNNKEL (reference sequence). The CDR3 runs to 15 residues. CDR3 protein: CASSPSGGAQFEQFF. The CDR3 DNA reads TGTGCCAGCAGCCCGAGCGGGGGGGCCCAGTTTGAGCAGTTCTTC.

The CDR3: CASSTQGHSNQPQHF. The CDR3 DNA reads TGTGCCAGCTCAACCCAAGGGCATAGCAATCAGCCCCAGCATTTT. The chain carries TRBV18 and TRBJ1-5, with D hard to call. The germline gives CDR1 KGHSH, CDR2 LQKENI. V was pared by 5 bases and J by 0 bases, with 11 bases between. The CDR3 is made up of 15 amino acids. Drawing the rest from reference TRBV18 and TRBJ1-5, the complete variable domain is NAGVMQNPRHLVRRRGQEARLRCSPMKGHSHVYWYRQLPEEGLKFMVYLQKENIIDESGMPKERFSAEFPKEGPSILRIQQVVRGDSAAYFCASSTQGHSNQPQHFGDGTRLSIL.